The sequence of this T cell receptor beta chain was determined in a study of blood T cell repertoires in COVID-19. Looking at the study overall: COVID-19 samples from acute and convalescent phases originated in the United States, Italy and Spain. T cells, B-cell-depleted T cells, or PBMCs supplied cDNA or gDNA.

Each participant's cohort was designated according to participant-reported clinical history. Germline loops: CDR1 LGHNA, CDR2 YNFKEQ. The V and J ends lost 4 bases and 0 bases, in that order; junction bases with no gene match: 9. This CDR3 is built from 17 residues. The authors' processing: The assay estimated nucleated cells by amplifying reference gene primers. Data came from immunoSEQ multiplex PCR; TCRdb stores just in-frame clones and leaves some out. That table furnishes V, J and clone size, whereas the DNA furnished D and trimming. Of more than 200,000 clones in the sample, around 90% were seen once.

This sequence was found in a woman in her forties or fifties who had recovered from COVID-19. The genes are TRBV4-2 and TRBJ2-7; 10 nucleotides match TRBD1. The sample consisted of PBMCs or T cells enriched from blood (not recorded which). Written as DNA, the CDR3 is TGTGCCAGCAGCCGAGAAACCGGGACAGGGGTCTCCTACGAGCAGTACTTC. The encoded protein is CASSRETGTGVSYEQYF.